The present T cell receptor beta chain was sequenced within a study of regulatory T cells in long-lasting Graves disease. Specified time point: newly diagnosed GD, antithyroid drugs for less than 3 months. PBMC-extracted RNA yielded the TCR library. Concerning this clonotype itself: A clone one base away is much larger, so this may be a read error.

V lost 2 bases and J lost 0, with 15 bases in between. Germline loops: CDR1 SGHKS, CDR2 YYEKEE (reference sequence). The CDR3 sequence is 16 residues long. Arm-PCR of CDR3 regions and iRepertoire HTBI primers were the basis on which TCR beta libraries were built. Authors' processing steps: Across the samples, identification revealed 55 to 75 TRBV and 14 TRBJ segments. TCRdb called the multiplex PCR reads again in MiXCR, with one record for every CDR3 protein. TCRdb assigned the V and J calls; the authors' analysis was not used. The table lists 440,000 or so distinct CDR3 sequences, about 16% of them singletons. This sample was shared with a second study, whose subject was T cells in Graves' hyperthyroidism and ophthalmopathy.

The J gene is TRBJ2-7, the V gene TRBV5-5, with unresolved D. Sequenced material: peripheral blood mononuclear cells (PBMCs), taken at new diagnosis, from a patient treated with antithyroid drugs. This sequence originates from a woman aged 30 to 39 with Graves disease. CDR3 in DNA: TGTGCCAGCAGCTTTGGCCACCCCAGAATCTCCTACGAGCAGTACTTC. As protein: CASSFGHPRISYEQYF.